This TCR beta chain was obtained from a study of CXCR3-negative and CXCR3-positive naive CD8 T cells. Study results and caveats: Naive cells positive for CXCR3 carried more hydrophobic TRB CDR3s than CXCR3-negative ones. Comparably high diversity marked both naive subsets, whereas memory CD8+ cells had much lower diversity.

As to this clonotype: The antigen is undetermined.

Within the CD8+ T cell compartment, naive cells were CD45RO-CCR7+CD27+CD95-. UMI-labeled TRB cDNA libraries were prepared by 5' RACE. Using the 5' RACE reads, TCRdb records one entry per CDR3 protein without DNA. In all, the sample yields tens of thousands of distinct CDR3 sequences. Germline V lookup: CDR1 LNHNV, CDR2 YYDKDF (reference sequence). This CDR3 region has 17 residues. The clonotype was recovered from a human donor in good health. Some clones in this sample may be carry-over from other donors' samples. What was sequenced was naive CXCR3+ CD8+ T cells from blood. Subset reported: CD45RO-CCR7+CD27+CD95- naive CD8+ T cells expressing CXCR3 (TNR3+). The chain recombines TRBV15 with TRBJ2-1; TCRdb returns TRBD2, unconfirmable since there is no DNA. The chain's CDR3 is CATSSHPGTSGGNEQFF.